This T cell receptor (beta chain) was observed in a study of chemoradiotherapy in HPV16-positive cancers. Study at large: A couple of HPV16-positive patients' cells yielded candidate HPV-specific clones and common motifs.

Germline CDR1 is SGDLS and CDR2 is YYNGEE. Trimming stripped 0 bases from V and 4 bases from J, with 13 bases between. The CDR3 consists of 16 residues. The assay was immunoSEQ multiplex PCR, and TCRdb's table has in-frame clones only and misses some. The sample shows approximately 32,000 clones, 80% to 90% of them seen only once. The chain couples TRBV9 to TRBJ2-2; D is ambiguous. The TCR was taken from a human donor with HPV-associated anogenital cancer. Sequencing was performed on blood, taken from a patient who underwent chemoradiotherapy. The CDR3 loop reads CASSVGSLGTTGELFF. DNA for the CDR3: TGTGCCAGCAGCGTAGGAAGTCTAGGTACCACCGGGGAGCTGTTTTTT.